The TCR beta chain under discussion was sequenced for a study of control samples from healthy donors and cancer patients. This clone was counted only a few times. Sequencing was performed with immunoSEQ multiplex PCR; in TCRdb, only in-frame clones are kept and a portion is missing. The top ten hold roughly 20% of the sample, which has around 80,000 clones, approximately 87% seen once. Sequencing input: blood. This TCR came from a man aged 50 to 59 in good health.

The chain's CDR3 is CASSSRGSTDTQYF. Here the CDR3 DNA reads TGTGCCAGCAGCTCTCGGGGGAGCACAGATACGCAGTATTTT. The chain joins TRBV5-4 to TRBJ2-3; a weak D match, TRBD2 (6 bases). The CDR3 contains 14 residues. Germline values: CDR1 SGHNT, CDR2 YYREEE (reference sequence). V was trimmed by 3 bases and J by 0 bases, leaving 8 bases between them. Full variable domain (rest looked up from reference TRBV5-4 and TRBJ2-3): ETGVTQSPTHLIKTRGQQVTLRCSSQSGHNTVSWYQQALGQGPQFIFQYYREEENGRGNFPPRFSGLQFPNYSSELNVNALELDDSALYLCASSSRGSTDTQYFGPGTRLTVL.